The T cell receptor (beta chain) under discussion was sequenced for a study of radiotherapy plus CTLA-4 blockade in lung cancer. Background on the study: Disease control was achieved by over 30% of patients, and objective responses by 18%.

This clone was seen a single time. The table came from immunoSEQ multiplex PCR; TCRdb's copy has only in-frame clones and leaves some out. The sample lists about 62,000 clones; more than 70% were seen once. This receptor was taken from a human donor with non-small cell lung cancer who had a complete response to radiotherapy plus ipilimumab. Sequences were derived from peripheral blood, sampled from a patient treated with radiotherapy plus ipilimumab.

The CDR3 DNA is TGTGCCAGCAGCTACGGACTAGCGGGGAAAGAGACCCAGTACTTC. Translating gives CASSYGLAGKETQYF. The chain has TRBV5-4 and TRBJ2-5; 12 bases fit TRBD2. Germline CDR1 SGHNT, CDR2 YYREEE (reference sequence). This CDR3 region has 15 residues. Trimming at V came to 3 bases and at J to 3 bases, leaving 3 bases not matched to a gene. Full variable domain (missing parts from reference TRBV5-4 and TRBJ2-5): ETGVTQSPTHLIKTRGQQVTLRCSSQSGHNTVSWYQQALGQGPQFIFQYYREEENGRGNFPPRFSGLQFPNYSSELNVNALELDDSALYLCASSYGLAGKETQYFGPGTRLLVL.